The 19 T cell receptor beta chains below come from one sample, sequenced in a study of glioma-infiltrating T cells. TCR alpha and beta CDR3 regions were amplified from RNA using iRepertoire nested multiplex PCR. One entry per CDR3 protein results from TCRdb running MiXCR on the multiplex PCR reads. This sample carries more than 95,000 distinct CDR3 sequences, roughly 25% of them seen once, and the ten largest clones take roughly 15%. The material sequenced was glioma tissue, nonneoplastic brain tissue, or PBMCs (not recorded which). These receptors were taken from a human donor with low-grade glioma or glioblastoma, undergoing nonglioma brain surgery, or in good health (not recorded which).

At least ten counts were recorded for this clonotype. V usage is TRBV4-2 and J usage is TRBJ2-3; 12 positions agree with TRBD2. The CDR3 has 16 residues. CDR1 is LGHNA and CDR2 is YNFKEQ in the germline V gene. V dropped 4 bases and J dropped 5; count of bases not matched to a gene: 7. The chain's CDR3 is CASSPRLAGVGDTQYF. The CDR3, as DNA: TGTGCCAGCAGCCCACGACTAGCGGGAGTCGGAGATACGCAGTATTTT.

This clonotype appeared many times. V and J are TRBV27 and TRBJ1-2; D not resolved. This CDR3 spans 15 amino acids. Trimming removed 7 bases at V and 0 bases at J, with 15 bases between. CDR1 is MNHEY and CDR2 is SMNVEV in the germline V gene (reference sequence). This chain's CDR3 is CASKEEGGANYGYTF. The CDR3 DNA is TGTGCCAGCAAGGAGGAAGGTGGAGCTAACTATGGCTACACCTTC.

Comment on this clonotype: A much larger clone lies one base from this, so it may be a read error. The CDR3 nucleotides are TGTGCCAGCAGCTTACCGGGACAGGGGGCTGGCGAGCATTACTTC. It specifies CASSLPGQGAGEHYF. The chain combines TRBV7-2 with TRBJ2-7, with 12 bases identical to TRBD1. From germline, CDR1 is SGHTA and CDR2 FQGNSA. The CDR3 extends over 15 amino acids.

The table lists this clonotype with many counts. The chain is built from TRBV11-2 and TRBJ2-7; D perhaps matches TRBD1 (6 bases). The CDR3 contains 15 residues. CDR1 and CDR2 from the germline V gene are SGHAT and FQNNGV. V gave up 3 bases and J gave up 2 bases, with 14 bases separating them. The CDR3 DNA reads TGTGCCAGCAGCTTCTTTAGGGGGATTACCTACGAGCAGTACTTC. Its translation is CASSFFRGITYEQYF.

This clonotype appeared once. A much larger clonotype is one base distant, so this may be a read error. The chain has TRBV2 and TRBJ2-5, with 7 nucleotides matching TRBD1. CDR3 length: 14 residues. The germline CDR1 and CDR2 sequences are SNHLY and FYNNEI. Trimming at V came to 4 bases and at J to 4 bases, leaving 6 bases not matched to a gene. The chain's CDR3 is CASSVLTGRETQYF. CDR3 in DNA: TGTGCCAGCAGTGTACTGACAGGGCGAGAGACCCAGTACTTC. Combining the CDR3 with reference TRBV2 and TRBJ2-5 gives the whole variable domain EPEVTQTPSHQVTQMGQEVILRCVPISNHLYFYWYRQILGQKVEFLVSFYNNEISEKSEIFDDQFSVERPDGSNFTLKIRSTKLEDSAMYFCASSVLTGRETQYFGPGTRLLVL.

In the case of this clonotype: Given a much more abundant clone one base away, this may be a read error. The V gene is TRBV28, the J gene TRBJ1-5, with D perhaps matching TRBD1 (6 bases). The V gene's germline CDR1 is MDHEN and CDR2 SYDVKM. The CDR3 length is 12 residues. The CDR3 loop is CASTQGNQLQHF. As DNA, the CDR3 is TGTGCCAGCACCCAGGGGAATCAGCTCCAGCATTTT.

The table lists this clonotype with many counts. This sequence joins TRBV20-1 and TRBJ2-7; 7 bases are shared with TRBD1. The CDR3 runs 13 residues. V shed 7 bases, J shed 3 bases, and the junction held 9 bases outside the gene matches. The germline CDR1 and CDR2 sequences are DFQATT and SNEGSKA (reference sequence). The CDR3 sequence: CSDTDRANYEQYF. The CDR3 region has the DNA TGCAGTGACACCGACAGGGCAAACTACGAGCAGTACTTC.

In its sample, this clonotype was seen many times. CDR3: CASSQGAENIQYF. In nucleotides, the CDR3 is TGTGCCAGCAGCCAAGGGGCGGAAAACATTCAGTACTTC. V usage is TRBV7-2 and J usage is TRBJ2-4; D may be TRBD1 (5 bases). V lost 5 bases and J lost 5, with 10 bases in between. Germline V gene data show CDR1 as SGHTA and CDR2 as FQGNSA. The CDR3 has 13 residues. Filled out from reference TRBV7-2 and TRBJ2-4, the complete variable domain reads GAGVSQSPSNKVTEKGKDVELRCDPISGHTALYWYRQSLGQGLEFLIYFQGNSAPDKSGLPSDRFSAERTGGSVSTLTIQRTQQEDSAVYLCASSQGAENIQYFGAGTRLSVL.

The sample holds one count of this clonotype. The chain couples TRBV27 to TRBJ2-3; maybe TRBD1 (5 bases). This CDR3 is built from 16 residues. Germline V gene sequence: CDR1 MNHEY, CDR2 SMNVEV (reference sequence). Trimming took 7 bases from V and 3 from J, leaving 20 bases between them. CDR3 bases: TGTGCCAGCACCGACTTGGGGCTCCCCTTGACAGATACGCAGTATTTT. Residues: CASTDLGLPLTDTQYF.

A remark on this clonotype: Sequence at one end of the junction differs from germline and may be a read error. The rearrangement links TRBV6-5 to TRBJ2-2; D is undetermined. The germline CDR1 and CDR2 sequences are MNHEY and SVGAGI. The CDR3 contains 16 residues. CDR3 nucleotides: TGTGCCAGCAGTCTCTCGAGCGATACGAACACCGGCGAGCTGTTTTTT. As protein: CASSLSSDTNTGELFF.

This clonotype was recorded a few times. The chain uses TRBV9 and TRBJ2-1; TRBD2 aligns across 7 bases. CDR1 SGDLS and CDR2 YYNGEE come from the germline V gene. V gave up 3 bases and J gave up 5 bases; unmatched junction bases: 11. There are 16 residues in the CDR3. The CDR3 DNA follows: TGTGCCAGCAGCGGCAGGAGGGCTAGCGGAGACAATGAGCAGTTCTTC. As protein: CASSGRRASGDNEQFF.

This clonotype has a count of ten or more. Here the CDR3 DNA reads TGCAGTGCTAAGGGACAGCTCAGTTCTGCATTAGAGACCCAGTACTTC. This encodes CSAKGQLSSALETQYF. The chain recombines TRBV20-1 with TRBJ2-5, with 7 bases matching TRBD1. Germline V gene sequence: CDR1 DFQATT, CDR2 SNEGSKA (reference sequence). V shed 4 bases and J 4 bases; nucleotides not matched to a gene: 15. There are 16 residues in the CDR3.

This chain joins TRBV28 and TRBJ2-5, with D possibly called TRBD1 or TRBD2 (5 bases each). This CDR3 spans 11 amino acids. Trimming took 10 bases from V and 9 from J, leaving 15 bases between them. Germline-derived CDR1 and CDR2 are MDHEN and SYDVKM. In DNA form, the CDR3 reads TGTGCCATCGGGGACGCCCGGGCCCAGTACTTC. This sequence encodes CAIGDARAQYF.

The table lists this clonotype with many counts. This chain joins TRBV12-3 or TRBV12-4 and TRBJ1-5; D possibly corresponds to TRBD1 (6 bases). V dropped 6 bases and J dropped 1 base, with 10 bases sitting between them. The CDR3 runs to 14 residues. The CDR3 loop reads CASSSQGSNQPQHF. The CDR3 DNA follows: TGTGCCAGCAGCTCCCAGGGGAGCAATCAGCCCCAGCATTTT.

This clonotype was seen ten or more times. J is TRBJ2-1 and V is TRBV2, with a weak D call TRBD2 (5 bases). Germline CDR1 reads SNHLY; CDR2 reads FYNNEI. The V and J ends lost 8 bases and 6 bases respectively, with 17 bases between them. This CDR3 comprises 14 residues. CDR3 sequence: CASVGSPGSNEQFF. CDR3 sequence (DNA): TGTGCCAGCGTCGGTAGTCCGGGAAGCAATGAGCAGTTCTTC.

This clonotype came up a few times. A much larger clone differs from this one at a single base, so this may be a read error. CDR3 loop: CASSEFLEAGSTIYF. The CDR3 bases are TGTGCCAGCAGTGAATTTCTTGAGGCTGGAAGCACCATATATTTT. The V call is TRBV25-1, the J call TRBJ1-3; D not certain. The CDR3 contains 15 residues. Looked up from germline, CDR1 is MGHDK and CDR2 is SYGVNS.

There are many counts of this clonotype. V gene TRBV27 combines with J gene TRBJ2-7, with D perhaps matching TRBD2 (5 bases). Between the trimmed V and J ends, which lost 5 bases and 6 bases, there was a span of 14 bases. The germline CDR1 and CDR2 sequences are MNHEY and SMNVEV (reference sequence). The CDR3 runs to 13 residues. CDR3 protein: CASSPLSAGEQYF. Here the CDR3 DNA reads TGTGCCAGCAGTCCATTAAGTGCGGGCGAGCAGTACTTC.

The chain employs TRBV4-1 and TRBJ2-7; tentatively, D is TRBD1 (6 bases). V was pared by 1 base and J by 3 bases, with 10 bases between. Germline CDR1 is MGHRA and CDR2 is YSYEKL. The CDR3 covers 14 residues. The CDR3 loop reads CASSQVGAYYEQYF. The CDR3 DNA reads as TGCGCCAGCAGCCAAGTGGGGGCATACTACGAGCAGTACTTC.

This clonotype was counted at least ten times. CDR3 amino acids: CASRLKGVTEAFF. The CDR3 coding sequence is TGTGCCAGCAGATTAAAGGGGGTAACTGAAGCTTTCTTT. The V and J genes are TRBV6-1 and TRBJ1-1; maybe TRBD1 (6 bases). Germline CDR1 is MNHNS and CDR2 is SASEGT. The V and J ends lost 6 bases and 5 bases respectively, with 13 bases between them. CDR3 length equals 13 residues.